This T cell receptor beta chain was found in a study of OX40 agonist ivuxolimab in advanced cancers. Overall study findings and caveats: Expanded clones were, on average, more numerous in CD8+ T cells than in CD4+.

Turning to this clone: The antigen remains undetermined.

The data were produced by immunoSEQ multiplex PCR, yet TCRdb's version contains in-frame clones alone and is incomplete. The sample lists approximately 58,000 clones, approximately 84% occurring once. V lost 3 bases and J 5 bases, leaving 11 bases between the germline ends. CDR3 length: 14 amino acids. CDR1 is SGHTA, CDR2 FQGNSA, per germline. V usage is TRBV7-2 and J usage is TRBJ2-1, with unresolved D. This receptor was obtained from an adult with an advanced solid tumor such as melanoma, head and neck, liver or kidney cancer. The specimen comprised CD4+ or CD8+ T cells sorted from blood, sampled in a trial of the OX40 agonist ivuxolimab. The CDR3 loop reads CASSFSPRNNEQFF. CDR3 DNA: TGTGCCAGCAGCTTCTCACCTCGGAACAATGAGCAGTTCTTC.